These 20 T cell receptor beta chains came from one sample sequenced in a study of human T cells and chemical hapten exposure. Time point meaning: patch test 1, 2 weeks after DPC sensitization. Noted treatment: therapeutic diphenylcyclopropenone sensitization with weekly scalp DPC. Someone pulled total RNA out of unfractionated whole blood. MiXCR, run by TCRdb on the RACE reads, gives a single entry per CDR3 protein. The sample yields over 50,000 distinct CDR3 sequences, approximately 11% seen once. The material was whole blood, obtained in connection with sensitization to the hapten diphenylcyclopropenone (DPC). All receptors come from a woman aged 40 to 49 with alopecia areata. Some clones in this sample may be carry-over from other donors' samples.

This clonotype came up a few times. This CDR3 is CASSLVAGAPGYF. The CDR3 DNA sequence: TGTGCCAGCAGCTTAGTAGCGGGGGCCCCGGGGTACTTC. This chain connects TRBV7-2 to TRBJ2-5; 9 bases line up with TRBD2. After removal of 1 base from V and 13 bases from J, the junction contained 7 bases not matched to a gene. CDR3 length equals 13 residues. Looked up from germline, CDR1 is SGHTA and CDR2 is FQGNSA. Using reference TRBV7-2 and TRBJ2-5 for the parts outside the CDR3, the full variable domain is GAGVSQSPSNKVTEKGKDVELRCDPISGHTALYWYRQSLGQGLEFLIYFQGNSAPDKSGLPSDRFSAERTGGSVSTLTIQRTQQEDSAVYLCASSLVAGAPGYFGPGTRLLVL.

This clonotype was counted between two and nine times. The chain has TRBV28 and TRBJ1-2; 8 bases line up with TRBD1. Germline trimming cut 5 bases from V and 4 bases from J; bases unmatched to any gene: 6. The CDR3 is made up of 14 amino acids. Germline V CDR1 and CDR2: MDHEN, SYDVKM. The CDR3 DNA reads TGTGCCAGCAGTCCCCCCCAGGGGGCCTATGGCTACACCTTC. Translating gives CASSPPQGAYGYTF.

The V and J genes are TRBV30 and TRBJ1-5; D gene uncertain. This CDR3 has 12 residues. The V end was cut by 2 bases, the J end by 4 bases, with 6 bases between. Germline CDR1 GTSNPN, CDR2 SVGIG (reference sequence). The CDR3 is CAWSFPNQPQHF. In DNA, the CDR3 is TGTGCCTGGAGTTTCCCTAATCAGCCCCAGCATTTT.

This clonotype has ten or more counts. This chain connects TRBV6-1 to TRBJ1-5; D gene uncertain. The CDR3 has 14 amino acids. V lost 9 bases to trimming and J lost 9 bases, with 21 bases between them. In germline, CDR1 is MNHNS, CDR2 SASEGT. The CDR3 is CASSIRPSSGPQHF. CDR3 DNA: TGTGCCAGTTCCATCCGCCCCAGTTCGGGGCCCCAGCATTTT.

The chain carries TRBV9 and TRBJ2-7; a possible D gene is TRBD1 (6 bases). Germline CDR1 and CDR2: SGDLS and YYNGEE. Trimming pared 5 bases from V and 6 bases from J, leaving 12 bases between. The CDR3 has 12 amino acids. CDR3 region: CASRNRVGEQYF. As DNA, the CDR3 is TGTGCCAGCAGAAACAGGGTGGGCGAGCAGTACTTC.

This clonotype was counted between two and nine times. The rearrangement joins TRBV4-1 to TRBJ1-2, with D perhaps TRBD1 (6 bases). There are 18 residues in the CDR3. Germline V gene lookup returns CDR1 MGHRA and CDR2 YSYEKL. The V and J ends lost 0 bases and 1 base respectively, with 18 bases between them. The CDR3 is CASSQDRGARQLNYGYTF. Here the CDR3 DNA reads TGCGCCAGCAGCCAAGATAGGGGGGCCAGGCAACTTAACTATGGCTACACCTTC.

The chain is built from TRBV3-1 and TRBJ2-1; D is unclear. Germline V lookup: CDR1 LGHDT, CDR2 YNNKEL (reference sequence). V was pared by 4 bases and J by 6 bases, with 7 bases between. CDR3 length: 12 amino acids. DNA of the CDR3: TGTGCCAGCAGCCGCGGAGTCAATGAGCAGTTCTTC. Its protein product is CASSRGVNEQFF.

The table lists this clonotype with many counts. The chain recombines TRBV29-1 with TRBJ1-4, with 7 bases fitting TRBD1. Germline-derived CDR1 and CDR2 are SQVTM and ANQGSEA. V dropped 6 bases and J dropped 10; count of bases not matched to a gene: 2. The CDR3 length is 10 residues. The CDR3 region has the DNA TGCAGCGTCCGGGACAGAAAACTGTTTTTT. Its translation is CSVRDRKLFF.

Many counts were recorded for this clonotype. The chain combines TRBV5-1 with TRBJ1-2; D gene ambiguous. Per the germline V gene, CDR1 is SGHRS and CDR2 is YFSETQ. This CDR3 is 13 amino acids long. Trimming pared 0 bases from V and 6 bases from J, leaving 9 bases between. This CDR3 reads CASSLGRSDGYTF. CDR3 nucleotide sequence: TGCGCCAGCAGCTTGGGCAGGAGTGATGGCTACACCTTC.

The V gene is TRBV7-2, the J gene TRBJ2-1; D is perhaps TRBD2 (6 bases). Trimming cost V 1 base and J 9 bases, with 7 bases left between them. The CDR3 contains 12 residues. The germline gives CDR1 SGHTA, CDR2 FQGNSA. DNA of the CDR3: TGTGCCAGCAGCTTAGGGGAGGTTGAGCAGTTCTTC. This sequence encodes CASSLGEVEQFF.

This clonotype was counted between two and nine times. V and J are TRBV7-2 and TRBJ2-1; weak D call: TRBD2 (6 bases). Germline V gene lookup returns CDR1 SGHTA and CDR2 FQGNSA. V was trimmed by 1 base and J by 2 bases, leaving 12 bases between them. This CDR3 region has 16 residues. The DNA of the CDR3 is TGTGCCAGCAGCTTAGTGGACGGGAGAGCCTACAATGAGCAGTTCTTC. Amino acids: CASSLVDGRAYNEQFF.

This clonotype has more than one count but fewer than ten. This chain uses TRBV9 with TRBJ2-7; 9 positions match TRBD1. Germline V lookup: CDR1 SGDLS, CDR2 YYNGEE. V gave up 3 bases and J gave up 2 bases; unmatched junction bases: 9. There are 16 residues in the CDR3. The CDR3 DNA follows: TGTGCCAGCAGCGCCCGGGGGACAGGGAGCCCCTACGAGCAGTACTTC. Amino acids: CASSARGTGSPYEQYF.

This clonotype came up a few times. The rearrangement links TRBV10-3 to TRBJ2-3; 8 bases line up with TRBD1. Germline trimming cut 5 bases from V and 4 bases from J; bases unmatched to any gene: 2. From germline, CDR1 is ENHRY and CDR2 SYGVKD. The CDR3 has 13 residues. The CDR3 nucleotides are TGTGCCATCAGTCCACAGGGGGCAGATACGCAGTATTTT. Its translation is CAISPQGADTQYF.

This clonotype was counted between two and nine times. The chain couples TRBV12-3 or TRBV12-4 to TRBJ1-5; D is ambiguous. The CDR3 covers 14 residues. V was shortened by 1 base and J by 0 bases, with 4 bases between the two germline ends. The CDR3 nucleotides read TGTGCCAGCAGTTTAGAAGGTAGCAATCAGCCCCAGCATTTT. Its protein product is CASSLEGSNQPQHF.

This clonotype was detected many times. This CDR3 is CAIAGTSGGALDTQYF. The CDR3 region has the DNA TGTGCCATCGCCGGGACTAGCGGGGGGGCTTTGGATACGCAGTATTTT. The rearrangement links TRBV10-3 to TRBJ2-3; 16 nucleotides agree with TRBD2. V lost 8 bases, J lost 6 bases, and 8 bases stayed unmatched. This CDR3 spans 16 amino acids. Germline CDR1 and CDR2: ENHRY and SYGVKD.

This clonotype showed up just a few times. V is TRBV3-1 and J is TRBJ2-1, with D possibly TRBD2 on 5 matching bases. Germline CDR1 LGHDT, CDR2 YNNKEL (reference sequence). V gave up 1 base and J gave up 10 bases, with 11 bases separating them. CDR3 length: 13 amino acids. CDR3 in DNA: TGTGCCAGCAGCCAAGGGCGGGCGGAAGAGCAGTTCTTC. It is translated as CASSQGRAEEQFF.

The V gene is TRBV6-5, the J gene TRBJ2-1; TRBD2 matches at 9 bases. CDR1 is MNHEY, CDR2 SVGAGI, per germline. CDR3 length equals 14 residues. J gave up 7 bases and V 4 bases, and 5 bases lay outside the gene matches. DNA of the CDR3: TGTGCCAGCAGTTTGGGACTAGCTCAAAATGAGCAGTTCTTC. Translating it yields CASSLGLAQNEQFF.

The J gene is TRBJ2-1, the V gene TRBV3-2. TRBV3-2 is tagged as a pseudogene. The CDR3 runs to 12 residues. The DNA for the CDR3 is TGTGCCAGCAGCCCCCACAGCAATGAGCAGTTCTTC. Amino acid sequence: CASSPHSNEQFF.

The rearrangement links TRBV5-1 to TRBJ2-2; D not resolved. Germline CDR1 is SGHRS and CDR2 is YFSETQ. Trimming removed 3 bases from V and 0 bases from J, with 21 bases in between. This CDR3 has 19 residues. The CDR3 region is CASSSPGSLKATNTGELFF. The CDR3 DNA sequence: TGCGCCAGCAGCTCCCCGGGTAGCCTAAAAGCTACGAACACCGGGGAGCTGTTTTTT.

The rearrangement links TRBV5-1 to TRBJ2-5; TRBD1 aligns across 9 bases. The ends lost 6 bases at V and 4 bases at J; junction bases unmatched: 7. The CDR3 length is 14 residues. CDR1 and CDR2 (germline): SGHRS, YFSETQ. The CDR3 nucleotides read TGCGCCAGCAATCGGGGACAGGGCGGAGAGACCCAGTACTTC. It specifies CASNRGQGGETQYF.